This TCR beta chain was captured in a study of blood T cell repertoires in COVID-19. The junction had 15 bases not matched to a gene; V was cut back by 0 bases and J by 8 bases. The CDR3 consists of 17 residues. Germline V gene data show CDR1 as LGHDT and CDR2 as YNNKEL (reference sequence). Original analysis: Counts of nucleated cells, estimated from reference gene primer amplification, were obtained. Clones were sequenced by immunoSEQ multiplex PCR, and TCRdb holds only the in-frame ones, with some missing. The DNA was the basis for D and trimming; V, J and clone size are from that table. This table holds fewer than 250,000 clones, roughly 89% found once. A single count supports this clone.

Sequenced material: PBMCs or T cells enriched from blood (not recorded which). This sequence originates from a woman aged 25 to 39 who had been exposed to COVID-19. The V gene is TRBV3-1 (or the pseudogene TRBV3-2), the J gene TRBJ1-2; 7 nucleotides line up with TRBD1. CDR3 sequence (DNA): TGTGCCAGCAGCCAAGAGGGAGCAGGGGGAGGCGGTCGGGGCTACACCTTC. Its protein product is CASSQEGAGGGGRGYTF.